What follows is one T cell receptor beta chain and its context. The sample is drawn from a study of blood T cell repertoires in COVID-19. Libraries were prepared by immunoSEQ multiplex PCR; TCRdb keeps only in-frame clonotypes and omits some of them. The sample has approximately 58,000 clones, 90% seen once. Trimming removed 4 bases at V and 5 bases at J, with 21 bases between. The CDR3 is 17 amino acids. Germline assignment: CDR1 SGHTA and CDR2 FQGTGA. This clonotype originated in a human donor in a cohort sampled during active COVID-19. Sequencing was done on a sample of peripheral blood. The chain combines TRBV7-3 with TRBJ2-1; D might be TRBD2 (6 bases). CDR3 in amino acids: CASSSPVSGVENNEQFF. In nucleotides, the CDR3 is TGTGCCAGCAGCTCCCCAGTTAGCGGAGTGGAAAACAATGAGCAGTTCTTC.